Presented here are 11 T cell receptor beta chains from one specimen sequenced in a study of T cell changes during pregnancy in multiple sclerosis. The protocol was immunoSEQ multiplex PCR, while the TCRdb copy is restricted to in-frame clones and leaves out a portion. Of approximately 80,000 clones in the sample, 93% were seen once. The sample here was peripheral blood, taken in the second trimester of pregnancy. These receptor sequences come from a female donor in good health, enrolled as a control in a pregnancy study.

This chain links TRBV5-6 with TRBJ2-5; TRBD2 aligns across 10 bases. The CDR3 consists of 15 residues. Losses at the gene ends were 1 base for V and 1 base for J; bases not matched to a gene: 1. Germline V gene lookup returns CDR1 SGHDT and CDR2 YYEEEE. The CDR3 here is CASSLLAGVQETQYF. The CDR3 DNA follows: TGTGCCAGCAGCTTGCTAGCGGGGGTCCAAGAGACCCAGTACTTC. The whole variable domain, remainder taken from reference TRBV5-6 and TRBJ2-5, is DAGVTQSPTHLIKTRGQQVTLRCSPKSGHDTVSWYQQALGQGPQFIFQYYEEEERQRGNFPDRFSGHQFPNYSSELNVNALLLGDSALYLCASSLLAGVQETQYFGPGTRLLVL.

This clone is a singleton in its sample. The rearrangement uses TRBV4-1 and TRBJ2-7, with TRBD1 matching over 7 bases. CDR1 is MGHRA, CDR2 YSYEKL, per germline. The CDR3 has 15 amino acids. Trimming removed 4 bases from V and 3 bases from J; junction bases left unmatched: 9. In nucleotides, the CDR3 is TGCGCCAGCAGCCTCGTGCCGGGACAGAACTACGAGCAGTACTTC. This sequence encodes CASSLVPGQNYEQYF.

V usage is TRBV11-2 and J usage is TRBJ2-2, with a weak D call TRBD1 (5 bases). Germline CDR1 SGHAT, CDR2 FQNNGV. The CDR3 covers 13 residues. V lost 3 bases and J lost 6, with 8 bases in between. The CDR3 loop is CASSLGQAGELFF. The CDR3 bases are TGTGCCAGCAGCTTGGGGCAAGCCGGGGAGCTGTTTTTT.

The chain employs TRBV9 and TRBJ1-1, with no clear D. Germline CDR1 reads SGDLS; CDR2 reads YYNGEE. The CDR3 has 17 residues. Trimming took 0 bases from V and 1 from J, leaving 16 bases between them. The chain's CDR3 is CASSVVLLTPGNTEAFF. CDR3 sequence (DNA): TGTGCCAGCAGCGTAGTTCTCCTCACGCCGGGGAACACTGAAGCTTTCTTT.

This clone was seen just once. This chain's CDR3 is CASSYGQGNYGYTF. The CDR3 DNA reads TGTGCCAGCAGTTACGGACAGGGAAACTATGGCTACACCTTC. The chain joins TRBV6-5 to TRBJ1-2, with 8 bases fitting TRBD1. CDR3 length: 14 residues. The V gene's germline CDR1 is MNHEY and CDR2 SVGAGI. Trimming removed 2 bases from V and 2 bases from J; junction bases left unmatched: 1.

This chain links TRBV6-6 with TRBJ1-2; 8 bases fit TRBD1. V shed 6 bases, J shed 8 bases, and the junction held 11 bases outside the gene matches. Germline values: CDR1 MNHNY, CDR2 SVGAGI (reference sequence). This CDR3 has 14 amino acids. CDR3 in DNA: TGTGCCAGCAGCACGGACAGGGCGAATAGGGGCTACACCTTC. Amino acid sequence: CASSTDRANRGYTF.

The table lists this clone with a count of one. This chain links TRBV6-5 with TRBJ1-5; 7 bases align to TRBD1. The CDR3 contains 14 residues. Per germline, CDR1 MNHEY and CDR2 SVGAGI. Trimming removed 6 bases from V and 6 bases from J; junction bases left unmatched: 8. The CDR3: CASRRGTVGQPQHF. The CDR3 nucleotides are TGTGCCAGCAGAAGAGGGACAGTCGGTCAGCCCCAGCATTTT.

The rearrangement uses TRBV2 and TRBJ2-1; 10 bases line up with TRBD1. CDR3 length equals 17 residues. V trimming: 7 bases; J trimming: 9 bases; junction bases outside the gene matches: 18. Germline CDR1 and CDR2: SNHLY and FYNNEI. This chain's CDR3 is CASTTPFRDRGTVEQFF. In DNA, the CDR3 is TGTGCCAGCACTACACCGTTCCGGGACAGGGGAACCGTTGAGCAGTTCTTC.

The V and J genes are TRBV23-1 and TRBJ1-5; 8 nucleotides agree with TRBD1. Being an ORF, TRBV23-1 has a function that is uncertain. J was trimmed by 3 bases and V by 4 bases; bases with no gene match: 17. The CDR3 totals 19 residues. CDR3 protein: CASSPTGTGVTAINQPQHF. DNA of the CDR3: TGCGCCAGCAGTCCAACCGGGACAGGCGTGACCGCAATCAATCAGCCCCAGCATTTT.

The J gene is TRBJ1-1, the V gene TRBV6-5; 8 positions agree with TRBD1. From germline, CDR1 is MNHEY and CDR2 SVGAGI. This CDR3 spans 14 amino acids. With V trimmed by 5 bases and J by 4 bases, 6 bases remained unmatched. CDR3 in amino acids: CASSADRDGTEAFF. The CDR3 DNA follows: TGTGCCAGCAGTGCGGACAGGGATGGCACTGAAGCTTTCTTT.

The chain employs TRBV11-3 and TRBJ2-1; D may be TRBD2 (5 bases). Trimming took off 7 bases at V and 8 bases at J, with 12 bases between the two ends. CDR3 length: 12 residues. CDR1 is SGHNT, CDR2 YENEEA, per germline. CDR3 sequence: CASTGEGHEQFF. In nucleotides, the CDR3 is TGTGCCAGCACTGGAGAGGGCCATGAGCAGTTCTTC.